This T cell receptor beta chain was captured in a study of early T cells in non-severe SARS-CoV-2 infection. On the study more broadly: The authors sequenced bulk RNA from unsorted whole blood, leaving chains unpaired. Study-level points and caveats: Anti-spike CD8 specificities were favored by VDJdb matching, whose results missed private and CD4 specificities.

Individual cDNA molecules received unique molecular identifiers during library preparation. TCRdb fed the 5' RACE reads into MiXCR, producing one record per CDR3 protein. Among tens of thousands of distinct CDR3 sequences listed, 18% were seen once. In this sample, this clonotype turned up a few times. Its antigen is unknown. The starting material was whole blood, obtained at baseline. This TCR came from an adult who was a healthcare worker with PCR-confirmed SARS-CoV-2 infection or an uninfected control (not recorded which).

As DNA, the CDR3 is TGCGCCAGCAGCCAAGCTCAACAGGGTACTGGGGCCAACGTCCTGACTTTC. Amino acids: CASSQAQQGTGANVLTF. This chain uses TRBV4-3 with TRBJ2-6; the D gene is possibly TRBD1 (6 bases). Trimming removed 1 base from V and 2 bases from J, with 12 bases in between. CDR1 and CDR2 from the germline V gene are LGHNA and YSLEER. CDR3 length: 17 amino acids.